The sequence of this TCR beta chain was determined in a study of T-cell memory formation after mild COVID-19. TCRdb called the 5' RACE reads again in MiXCR, with one record for every CDR3 protein. The top ten hold roughly 12% of the sample, which has about half a million distinct CDR3 sequences, about 20% seen once. The ends were cut back, 4 bases at V and 5 bases at J, with 13 bases in the middle. CDR1 SGDLS and CDR2 YYNGEE come from the germline V gene. This CDR3 comprises 13 residues. This clonotype was observed a few times. The chain has TRBV9 and TRBJ2-7; unclear D gene. Sequencing input: PBMCs or a T cell subset sorted from them (not recorded which). The clonotype originates from an adult woman who had mild COVID-19 (a few samples of this study predate the infection). Cell type and time point are not known. CDR3: CASSPPLDDEQYF. DNA for the CDR3: TGTGCCAGCAGCCCCCCGCTTGACGACGAGCAGTACTTC. Variable domain in full (rest from reference TRBV9 and TRBJ2-7): DSGVTQTPKHLITATGQRVTLRCSPRSGDLSVYWYQQSLDQGLQFLIQYYNGEERAKGNILERFSAQQFPDLHSELNLSSLELGDSALYFCASSPPLDDEQYFGPGTRLTVT.